A selection of T cell receptor beta chains follows, all from one sample in a study of control samples from healthy donors and cancer patients. Measured with immunoSEQ multiplex PCR; TCRdb has only the in-frame clones, and not every one. The table includes some 130,000 clones, 90% to 95% detected once. Material: PBMCs. The receptors were gathered from a man in his fifties with head and neck cancer. Each CDR3 is given with its conserved first and last residue. A D gene is named only where the DNA matches it firmly. Rows give clone size only sometimes, using once, few, many, or a class for an expanded clone.

TRBJ1-1 TRBV5-1 - - TGCGCCAGCAGCTTCAGAGGGGATCCCCTCAAAACTGAAGCTTTCTTT CASSFRGDPLKTEAFF
TRBJ1-1 TRBV9 - - TGTGCCAGCAGCGCGACAGGCATGAACACTGAAGCTTTCTTT CASSATGMNTEAFF
TRBJ2-1 TRBV7-2 TRBD2 - TGTGACAGCAGCCGGACTAGCGGGGCCCCCAATGAGCAGTTCTTC CDSSRTSGAPNEQFF
TRBJ2-6 TRBV7-2 - few TGTGCCAGCAGCTTAGAAGGGGTTATTGGGGCCAACGTCCTGACTTTC CASSLEGVIGANVLTF
TRBJ2-7 TRBV7-9 - - TGTGCCAGCAGCTTAGTTTCGGGGTTCGCCGAGCAGTACTTC CASSLVSGFAEQYF
TRBJ2-3 TRBV9 - - TGTGCCAGCAGCTTGAGGAGTTCCTACACAACTGATACGCAGTATTTT CASSLRSSYTTDTQYF
TRBJ1-5 TRBV18 TRBD1 - TGTGCCAGCTCACCACGGCAGGGGGTCAATCAGCCCCAGCATTTT CASSPRQGVNQPQHF
TRBJ2-5 TRBV7-8 - - TGTGCCAGCAGCTTAGAACCAGGGGGAGGCTTCCTTGCGGGGTCCCAAGAGACCCAGTACTTC CASSLEPGGGFLAGSQETQYF
TRBJ2-7 TRBV28 - - TGTGCCAGCAGTACACCAAACGGGATCTACGAGCAGTACTTC CASSTPNGIYEQYF
TRBJ2-7 TRBV18 TRBD2 - TGTGCCAGCTCACCTGCGCGCGTAGCGGGGGGGTACGAGCAGTACTTC CASSPARVAGGYEQYF
TRBJ2-7 TRBV30 - - TGTGCCTGGAGTGAGGTTGGATACGAGCAGTACTTC CAWSEVGYEQYF
TRBJ2-3 TRBV2 TRBD1 - TGTGCCAGCAGCTGGACAGGTGGCACAGATACGCAGTATTTT CASSWTGGTDTQYF
TRBJ2-7 TRBV7-9 - - TGTGCCAGCAGTCCGTCCGGCCCTTACGAGCAGTACTTC CASSPSGPYEQYF
TRBJ1-1 TRBV27 - once TGTGCCAGCAGTCGTCCGGGAGGGCCGAACACTGAAGCTTTCTTT CASSRPGGPNTEAFF
TRBJ2-7 TRBV6-6 TRBD2 - TGTGCCAGCGGCAACGGAGCGGGGAAATCCTACGAGCAGTACTTC CASGNGAGKSYEQYF
TRBJ1-5 TRBV6-1 - - TGTGCCAGCAGTGAAGTACAGTTAGTTAATCAGCCCCAGCATTTT CASSEVQLVNQPQHF
TRBJ2-7 TRBV15 TRBD2 few TGTGCCACCAGCAGAGATTTCGGGGGGTATCCCTACGAGCAGTACTTC CATSRDFGGYPYEQYF
TRBJ2-1 TRBV7-9 - - TGTGCCAGCACCCACTCCTCCCCCTACAATGAGCAGTTCTTC CASTHSSPYNEQFF
TRBJ2-1 TRBV5-4 TRBD1 once TGTGCCAGCAACCCGCCGGGACAGGGATACAATGAGCAGTTCTTC CASNPPGQGYNEQFF
TRBJ1-2 TRBV6-4 TRBD1 once TGTGCCAGCAGTCTTTCCAGGGGGCCGGACTATGGCTACACCTTC CASSLSRGPDYGYTF
TRBJ2-1 TRBV7-3 TRBD2 - TGTGCCAGCAGCTGGGTCACTAGCGGGGCTGGGGAGCAGTTCTTC CASSWVTSGAGEQFF
TRBJ1-1 TRBV12-3/TRBV12-4 - - TGTGCCAGCAGTATTACAGGGCTCACTGAAGCTTTCTTT CASSITGLTEAFF
TRBJ2-7 TRBV10-3 - - TGTGCCATCAGTGAGTCTGACCGGCGGTCCGAGCAGTACTTC CAISESDRRSEQYF
TRBJ2-2 TRBV5-1 - - TGCGCCAGCAGCTTAACAAGACGGGGGAAAAACACCGGGGAGCTGTTTTTT CASSLTRRGKNTGELFF
TRBJ1-4 TRBV6-5 TRBD1 - TGTGCCAGCAGTTCCGCCGACAGGGGGCGAGGAGAAAAACTGTTTTTT CASSSADRGRGEKLFF
TRBJ1-5 TRBV4-3 - - TGCGCCAGCAGCCAAGATATCGGGTCTCGTCAGCCCCAGCATTTT CASSQDIGSRQPQHF
TRBJ1-5 TRBV30 - - TGTGCCGGGGGGAGAGGCAATCAGCCCCAGCATTTT CAGGRGNQPQHF
TRBJ2-7 TRBV7-8 - few TGTGCCAGCAGCTTAGGTAGCGGTGCCTACGAGCAGTACTTC CASSLGSGAYEQYF
TRBJ1-1 TRBV5-1 TRBD1 - TGCGCCAGCAGCCTGGACAGGGGGCTAATGAACACTGAAGCTTTCTTT CASSLDRGLMNTEAFF
TRBJ1-1 TRBV28 - - TGTGCCAGCAGGTCTCCGGGGTCATACACTGAAGCTTTCTTT CASRSPGSYTEAFF
TRBJ1-5 TRBV4-3 - - TGCGCCAGCAGCCAAGACCTAGGGACCGGGCCCCAGCATTTT CASSQDLGTGPQHF
TRBJ1-1 TRBV5-4 - - TGTGCCAGCACCCGGGACAACTTGAACACTGAAGCTTTCTTT CASTRDNLNTEAFF
TRBJ2-3 TRBV7-8 TRBD2 - TGTGCCAGCAGCTCACAAGCCCGGGGACTAGAGGATACGCAGTATTTT CASSSQARGLEDTQYF
TRBJ2-7 TRBV24-1 - - TGTGCCACCAGTGACAGTGACAGTGGTGTGAACGAGCAGTACTTC CATSDSDSGVNEQYF
TRBJ1-2 TRBV7-9 - - TGTGCCAGCAGCTTCCCAGGGGAGGGAGGCTACACCTTC CASSFPGEGGYTF
TRBJ2-1 TRBV7-2 - - TGTGCCAGCAGAACTAGCCCCTACAATGAGCAGTTCTTC CASRTSPYNEQFF
TRBJ1-5 TRBV6-6 - once TGTGCCAGCAGCGCTCCCCGTCGAGGCTCCAATCAGCCCCAGCATTTT CASSAPRRGSNQPQHF
TRBJ1-2 TRBV15 - - TGTGCCACCAGCAGGGCGGGGGCTAAAACCTTC CATSRAGAKTF
TRBJ1-1 TRBV2 TRBD1 - TGTGCCAGCAGTGGGATGCAGGGGGTTTGGACTGAAGCTTTCTTT CASSGMQGVWTEAFF
TRBJ1-5 TRBV7-8 - - TGTGCCAGCAGCTCAAGCAAGGGGAACAATCAGCCCCAGCATTTT CASSSSKGNNQPQHF
TRBJ1-6 TRBV28 TRBD1 - TGTGCCAGCAGGACTGACAGGGGGTACTCACCCCTCCACTTT CASRTDRGYSPLHF
TRBJ2-3 TRBV2 TRBD2 - TGTGCCAGCACTCCAAACGGACTAGCGGGCACAGATACGCAGTATTTT CASTPNGLAGTDTQYF
TRBJ1-5 TRBV2 TRBD1 - TGTGCCAGCAGTGGGACAGGGTTGCGCAATCAGCCCCAGCATTTT CASSGTGLRNQPQHF
TRBJ2-4 TRBV7-4 TRBD1 - TGTGCCAGCAGCTTAGCCCCGGGACAGGATTCTTCCATTCAGTACTTC CASSLAPGQDSSIQYF
TRBJ1-1 TRBV4-3 TRBD1 - TGCGCCAGCAGCCAAGATTGGAAAAGGGGGCGCGATACTGAAGCTTTCTTT CASSQDWKRGRDTEAFF
TRBJ2-2 TRBV11-1 TRBD1 - TGTGCCAGCAGCAAGGGGACAGGGGCTACCGGGGAGCTGTTTTTT CASSKGTGATGELFF
TRBJ1-6 TRBV4-2 - - TGTGCCAGCAGCCAAGACCAAGGGGAGGAGTCACCCCTCCACTTT CASSQDQGEESPLHF
TRBJ1-1 TRBV1 - - TGCACCAGCAGCTTACAGTGGAACACTGAAGCTTTCTTT CTSSLQWNTEAFF
TRBJ2-7 TRBV28 - - TGTGCCAGCAGTCCCTTCCGGGCTTTTCAATACGAGCAGTACTTC CASSPFRAFQYEQYF
TRBJ2-2 TRBV28 - - TGTGCCAGCAGTCTTCACTGGGCCACCGGGGAGCTGTTTTTT CASSLHWATGELFF
TRBJ2-7 TRBV7-8 - - TGTGCCAGCAGCCTCACCACCTACGAGCAGTACTTC CASSLTTYEQYF
TRBJ2-7 TRBV7-6 - once TGTGCCAGCAGCTTAGGCGGGGCATCTACCTACGAGCAGTACTTC CASSLGGASTYEQYF
TRBJ1-2 TRBV6-6 - few TGTGCCAGCAGTCTTCAGACTAACTATGGCTACACCTTC CASSLQTNYGYTF
TRBJ1-1 TRBV7-9 - - TGTGCCAGCAGCGTTAACCCCACGGGTGGGACTGAAGCTTTCTTT CASSVNPTGGTEAFF
TRBJ1-1 TRBV12-3/TRBV12-4 - - TGTGCCAGCAGTTGGAGGAACACTGAAGCTTTCTTT CASSWRNTEAFF
TRBJ2-5 TRBV14 - - TGTGCCAGCAGCCCAAGGTTGGCCGCAGGGACCAGCGGGGAGACCCAGTACTTC CASSPRLAAGTSGETQYF
TRBJ2-7 TRBV18 - - TGTGCCAGCTCACCAGGGGCAGGGACCTACGAGCAGTACTTC CASSPGAGTYEQYF
TRBJ1-4 TRBV13 TRBD1 - TGTGCCAGCAGCTCGGGACAGGAGGGAGAAAAACTGTTTTTT CASSSGQEGEKLFF
TRBJ2-2 TRBV27 - - TGTGCCAGCAGTTTAGGCATCACCGGGGAGCTGTTTTTT CASSLGITGELFF